Sequencing of this T cell receptor (beta chain) was carried out in a study of shared clonotypes between healthy human individuals. Study details: Used for every donor were three CD4 naive, three CD4 memory, two CD8 naive and one CD8 memory plate. Study-wide results and limits: Clonotype sharing across several donors was observed for approximately 5% of naive CD4 clonotypes.

Positively selected for CCR7, the CD45RO-negative cells used as naive CD8 cells excluded terminally differentiated effector memory CD45RA+ cells. Healthy HIV-negative adults without recent acute infections or vaccinations served as donors. The CDR3 consists of 15 residues. Germline V gene data show CDR1 as SGHTS and CDR2 as YDEGEE. The V end lost 0 bases, the J end lost 0 bases, and 8 bases lay between the germline ends. About this clone itself: Its antigen is still unknown.

Sorted-subset replicate PCR reactions contained 200 to 250 ng DNA, corresponding to roughly 29,000 T cell genomes. Assay: immunoSEQ multiplex PCR; the TCRdb copy retains only in-frame clones and omits some. The sample holds about 2.1 million clones, 90% to 95% seen once. Sequenced sample: naive CD8+ T cells from PBMCs. This clonotype was sampled from a man between 18 and 29 years old in good health. Some clones in this sample may be carry-over from other donors' samples. The genes are TRBV5-8 and TRBJ2-3; D ambiguous. CDR3 bases: TGTGCCAGCAGCTTGGGACTGATTAGCACAGATACGCAGTATTTT. It translates to CASSLGLISTDTQYF. The variable domain in full, completed from reference TRBV5-8 and TRBJ2-3, reads EAGVTQSPTHLIKTRGQQATLRCSPISGHTSVYWYQQALGLGLQFLLWYDEGEERNRGNFPPRFSGRQFPNYSSELNVNALELEDSALYLCASSLGLISTDTQYFGPGTRLTVL.